These T cell receptor beta chains were read from a single sample in a study of preoperative IRX-2 immunotherapy in early breast cancer. TCRdb keeps only in-frame clones here, not all; method: immunoSEQ multiplex PCR. Of approximately 96,000 clones detected, just over 85% appear once; the ten largest clones hold roughly 2%. This specimen was tumor tissue, taken after IRX-2 immunotherapy. These TCRs come from a human donor with breast cancer. Each CDR3 is given without its conserved first and last residue. The order of the fields is CDR3 protein, V gene.

ASSQTLPGQQETQY TRBV28
ASSESHLKRNTIY TRBV10-2
ASSDLGTGVLDEQY TRBV10-2
ASSPRIRQGARYNEQF TRBV7-4
ASSLSRGNNSPLH TRBV19
ASSIQRLSNQPQH TRBV19
ASSSSIQPQH TRBV28
ATSRGTPYSSEKLF TRBV15
ASSSQNTEAF TRBV10-2
ASSPGQSVSTGNTIY TRBV5-1
ASRQILNQPQH TRBV7-1
ASSITVITLNRGTYNEQF TRBV19
SVDSQGSDGYT TRBV29-1
ASSPTGSPYEQY TRBV11-3
ASSQGDGNQPQH TRBV6-8
ASSPPHGAYEQY TRBV28
ASSPTAQGDSPLH TRBV18
ASIMDGYTEAF TRBV6-8
ASSEVSPDRPSRTGELF TRBV7-7
ASSLQGLGANYGYT TRBV11-3
ASSGQGVGYT TRBV10-2
ASGTARFSYGYT TRBV19
SVARGQGTGYT TRBV29-1
ASSLAKVEREQF TRBV7-7
ASSLESSYEQY TRBV28
AWSVPNLNEQF TRBV30
ASGAGTGVTDTQY TRBV12-5
ASSINLGEKLF TRBV19
ASSLDVAGYGYT TRBV5-1